In this sample, the clone carrying this TCR beta chain turned up a few times. The antigen remains undetermined. The data were obtained in a study of molecular identifiers for immune sequencing clone quantification. The overall study: Four of five splits of RNA from approximately 20,000 or 100,000 naive CD8 cells were sequenced in replicates. General study findings and limits: Underestimation of highly expanded clone sizes could arise where identical TCR molecules share a barcode. In CMV-specific effectors, clones above 20 copies held over 99% of molecules; naive, under 1%.

TCRdb reprocessed the PCR reads via MiXCR and lists one record per CDR3 protein. The sample consists of about 86,000 distinct CDR3 sequences, about 23% of them appearing once. The CDR3 spans 17 residues. Germline assignment: CDR1 LGHNA and CDR2 YNFKEQ. The V end was cut by 4 bases, the J end by 0 bases, with 17 bases between. Libraries from naive CD8 cells were generated from about 20,000 to 1,000,000 sorted cells (with 10%, 30% or 50% RNA). The source is a human donor in good health. Some libraries in this study had Jurkat cell RNA spiked in. V gene TRBV4-2 combines with J gene TRBJ2-3; possible D gene TRBD1, 6 bases. The sequenced material came from naive CD8+ T cells from blood, with Jurkat cell RNA spiked in. Specified subset: FACS-sorted CD8+CD4-CCR7+CD45RA+ naive T cells. The CDR3 nucleotides read TGTGCCAGCAGCCGCCACTATACAGGGCTCAGCACAGATACGCAGTATTTT. As protein: CASSRHYTGLSTDTQYF.